Listed below are T cell receptor beta chains from one sample, sequenced in a study of CD8 T cells in ankylosing spondylitis. TCRdb reprocessed the 5' RACE reads via MiXCR and lists one record per CDR3 protein. The sample carries over 150,000 distinct CDR3 sequences, around 13% recorded once. Sequencing was performed on blood, either unsorted or a sorted T cell fraction (not recorded which). These receptors all stem from a male donor with ankylosing spondylitis or in good health (not recorded which). The CDR3 runs from the conserved cysteine through the conserved F or W. Each record gives: D gene, clone size, J gene, V gene, CDR3 DNA, CDR3 protein. A D gene is named only where the DNA matches it firmly. Clone size is shown for a subset of rows, as once, few, many or a class of expanded clone.

NA NA TRBJ2-1 TRBV2 TGTGCCAGCAGTGGCCCTAGCTCCTACAATGAGCAGTTCTTC CASSGPSSYNEQFF
TRBD2 NA TRBJ2-7 TRBV4-1 TGCGCCAGCAGCCTAAGACTAGCGGGGAACTACGAGCAGTACTTC CASSLRLAGNYEQYF
NA NA TRBJ2-7 TRBV12-3/TRBV12-4 TGTGCCAGCAGTTTGAGGTTGCCCTACGAGCAGTACTTC CASSLRLPYEQYF
TRBD1 few TRBJ2-7 TRBV10-3 TGTGCCATCAGTGGGACAGGGGGCAACGAGCAGTACTTC CAISGTGGNEQYF
TRBD1 few TRBJ2-5 TRBV2 TGTGCCAGCAGTGAAGGGGCAGGGGGCGCAGAGACCCAGTACTTC CASSEGAGGAETQYF
NA NA TRBJ2-2 TRBV19 TGTGCCAGTAGTATAACGGGGGAGGCCGGGGAGCTGTTTTTT CASSITGEAGELFF
TRBD2 few TRBJ2-7 TRBV10-3 TGTGCCATCAGTGAAGTCGAGCGGGGCCTAAGCTACGAGCAGTACTTC CAISEVERGLSYEQYF
TRBD1 NA TRBJ2-7 TRBV12-3/TRBV12-4 TGTGCCAGCAGTTTGGGGGACAGGTCCTCCTACGAGCAGTACTTC CASSLGDRSSYEQYF
TRBD1 NA TRBJ2-2 TRBV24-1 TGTGCCACCAGTGATTACGGCCCCGGGACAGGAGGCACCGGGGAGCTGTTTTTT CATSDYGPGTGGTGELFF
NA few TRBJ2-1 TRBV9 TGTGCCAGCAGCGTAGGGCCTGAGCAGTTCTTC CASSVGPEQFF